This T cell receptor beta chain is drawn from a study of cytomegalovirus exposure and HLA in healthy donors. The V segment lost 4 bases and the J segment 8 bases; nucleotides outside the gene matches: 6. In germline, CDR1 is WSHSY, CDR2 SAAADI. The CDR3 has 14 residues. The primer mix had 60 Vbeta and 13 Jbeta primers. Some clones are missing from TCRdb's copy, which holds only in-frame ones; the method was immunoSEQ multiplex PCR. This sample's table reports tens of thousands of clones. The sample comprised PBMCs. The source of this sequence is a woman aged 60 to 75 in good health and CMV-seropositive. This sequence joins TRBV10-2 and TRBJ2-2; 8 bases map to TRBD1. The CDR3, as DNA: TGCGCCAGCAGTGGGGAGGACAGGGCTGGGGAGCTGTTTTTT. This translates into CASSGEDRAGELFF.